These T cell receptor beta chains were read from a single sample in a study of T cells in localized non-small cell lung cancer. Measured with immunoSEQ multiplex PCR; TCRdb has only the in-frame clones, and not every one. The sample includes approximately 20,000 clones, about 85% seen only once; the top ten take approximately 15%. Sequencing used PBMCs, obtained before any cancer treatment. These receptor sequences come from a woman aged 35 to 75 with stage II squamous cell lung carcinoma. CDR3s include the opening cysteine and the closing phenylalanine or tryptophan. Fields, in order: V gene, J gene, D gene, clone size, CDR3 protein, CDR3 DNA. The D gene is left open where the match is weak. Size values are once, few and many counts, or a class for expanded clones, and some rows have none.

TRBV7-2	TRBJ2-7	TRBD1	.	CASSRNDRALPRPYEQYF	TGTGCCAGCAGCCGAAATGACAGGGCCCTACCCCGCCCCTACGAGCAGTACTTC
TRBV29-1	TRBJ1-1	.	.	CSVEGRAVNTEAFF	TGCAGCGTTGAGGGTAGGGCGGTGAACACTGAAGCTTTCTTT
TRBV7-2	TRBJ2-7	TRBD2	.	CASSLGLAVDGYEQYF	TGTGCCAGCAGCTTAGGACTAGCGGTGGATGGGTACGAGCAGTACTTC
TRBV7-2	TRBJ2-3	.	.	CASSPNPGPDTQYF	TGTGCCAGCAGCCCGAACCCAGGGCCAGATACGCAGTATTTT
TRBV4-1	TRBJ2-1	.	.	CASSPRGIGLRPYNEQFF	TGCGCCAGCAGCCCGAGGGGGATCGGGCTTCGGCCCTACAATGAGCAGTTCTTC
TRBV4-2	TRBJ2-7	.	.	CASSQEDFGYEQYF	TGTGCCAGCAGCCAAGAAGACTTCGGTTACGAGCAGTACTTC
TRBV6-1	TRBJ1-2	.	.	CASSEGVRNGGYIF	TGTGCCAGCAGTGAGGGAGTCAGGAATGGTGGCTACATCTTC
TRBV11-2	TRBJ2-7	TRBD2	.	CASSLVGAGVPYEQYF	TGTGCCAGCAGCCTGGTGGGAGCGGGGGTCCCCTACGAGCAGTACTTC
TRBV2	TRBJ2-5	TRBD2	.	CASSRSGGHQETQYF	TGTGCCAGCAGTAGGTCGGGAGGCCACCAAGAGACCCAGTACTTC
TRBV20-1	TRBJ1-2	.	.	CSARSSYGYTF	TGCAGTGCTAGGTCCTCCTATGGCTACACCTTC
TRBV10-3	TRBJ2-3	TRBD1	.	CAISADRDADTQYF	TGTGCCATCAGCGCTGACAGGGACGCAGATACGCAGTATTTT
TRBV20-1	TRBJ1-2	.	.	CSASYNYGYTF	TGCAGTGCTAGCTACAACTATGGCTACACCTTC
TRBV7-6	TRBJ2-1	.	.	CASSLGQSGGGHEQFF	TGTGCCAGCAGCTTAGGTCAATCGGGAGGGGGCCATGAGCAGTTCTTC
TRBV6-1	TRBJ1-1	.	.	CASSVESAGAHEAFF	TGTGCCAGCAGTGTGGAGTCGGCGGGGGCCCATGAAGCTTTCTTT
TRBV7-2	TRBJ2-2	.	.	CASSLSGTDNTGELFF	TGTGCCAGCAGCTTATCCGGGACGGATAACACCGGGGAGCTGTTTTTT
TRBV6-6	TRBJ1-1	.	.	CASSYTKNTEAFF	TGTGCCAGCAGTTACACAAAGAACACTGAAGCTTTCTTT
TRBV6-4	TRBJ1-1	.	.	CASRDTSRNTEAFF	TGTGCCAGCAGGGACACCTCACGGAACACTGAAGCTTTCTTT
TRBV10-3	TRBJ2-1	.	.	CAISDRPYNEQFF	TGTGCCATCAGTGACCGACCCTACAATGAGCAGTTCTTC
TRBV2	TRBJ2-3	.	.	CASSLMEDTQYF	TGTGCCAGCAGCCTCATGGAAGATACGCAGTATTTT
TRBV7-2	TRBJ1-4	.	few	CASSRPWAPELFF	TGTGCCAGCAGCAGACCTTGGGCACCAGAACTGTTTTTT
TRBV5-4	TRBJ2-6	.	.	CASSLAIDRFSGANVLTF	TGTGCCAGCAGCTTGGCCATCGACAGGTTTTCTGGGGCCAACGTCCTGACTTTC
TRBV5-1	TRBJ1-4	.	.	CASSPTSATNEKLFF	TGCGCCAGCAGCCCAACCAGTGCAACTAATGAAAAACTGTTTTTT
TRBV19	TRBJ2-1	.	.	CASAQRPAAYNEQFF	TGTGCCAGTGCACAGCGGCCTGCAGCATACAATGAGCAGTTCTTC
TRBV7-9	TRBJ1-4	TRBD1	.	CASSLPGQSEKLFF	TGTGCCAGCAGCTTACCGGGACAGTCTGAAAAACTGTTTTTT
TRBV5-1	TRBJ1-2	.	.	CASSLLDGGYGYTF	TGCGCCAGCAGCCTACTAGACGGAGGCTATGGCTACACCTTC
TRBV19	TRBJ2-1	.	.	CASSIVLEGYNEQFF	TGTGCCAGTAGTATAGTTTTAGAGGGCTACAATGAGCAGTTCTTC
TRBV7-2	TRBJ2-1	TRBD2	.	CASSFTGTSGSYNEQFF	TGTGCCAGCAGCTTTACCGGGACTAGCGGCTCCTACAATGAGCAGTTCTTC
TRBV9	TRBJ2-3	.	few	CASSVGGFSTDTQYF	TGTGCCAGCAGCGTAGGCGGATTTAGCACAGATACGCAGTATTTT
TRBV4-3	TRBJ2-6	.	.	CASSQVGVSGANVLTF	TGCGCCAGCAGCCAAGTGGGGGTTTCTGGGGCCAACGTCCTGACTTTC
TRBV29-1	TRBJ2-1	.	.	CSVERVNEQFF	TGCAGCGTTGAAAGGGTTAATGAGCAGTTCTTC
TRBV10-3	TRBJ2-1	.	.	CAISGTGRDLLEQFF	TGTGCCATCAGTGGGACGGGGCGGGACCTCCTTGAGCAGTTCTTC